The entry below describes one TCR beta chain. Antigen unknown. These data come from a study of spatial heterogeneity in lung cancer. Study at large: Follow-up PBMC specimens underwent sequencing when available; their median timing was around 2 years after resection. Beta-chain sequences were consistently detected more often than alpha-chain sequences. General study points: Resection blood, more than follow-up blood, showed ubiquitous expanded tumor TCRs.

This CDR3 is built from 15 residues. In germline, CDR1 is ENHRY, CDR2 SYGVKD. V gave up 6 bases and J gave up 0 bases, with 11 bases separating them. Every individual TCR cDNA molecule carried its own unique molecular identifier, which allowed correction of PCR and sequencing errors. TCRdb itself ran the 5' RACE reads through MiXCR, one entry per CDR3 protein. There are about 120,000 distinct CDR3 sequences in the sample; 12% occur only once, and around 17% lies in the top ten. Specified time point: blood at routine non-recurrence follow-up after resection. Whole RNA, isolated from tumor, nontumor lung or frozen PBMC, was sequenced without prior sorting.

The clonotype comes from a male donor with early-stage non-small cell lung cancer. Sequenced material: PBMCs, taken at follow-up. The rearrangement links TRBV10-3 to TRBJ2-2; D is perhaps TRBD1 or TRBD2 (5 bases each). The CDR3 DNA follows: TGTGCCATCAGGGGGGACGCTTCGAACACCGGGGAGCTGTTTTTT. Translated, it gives CAIRGDASNTGELFF.